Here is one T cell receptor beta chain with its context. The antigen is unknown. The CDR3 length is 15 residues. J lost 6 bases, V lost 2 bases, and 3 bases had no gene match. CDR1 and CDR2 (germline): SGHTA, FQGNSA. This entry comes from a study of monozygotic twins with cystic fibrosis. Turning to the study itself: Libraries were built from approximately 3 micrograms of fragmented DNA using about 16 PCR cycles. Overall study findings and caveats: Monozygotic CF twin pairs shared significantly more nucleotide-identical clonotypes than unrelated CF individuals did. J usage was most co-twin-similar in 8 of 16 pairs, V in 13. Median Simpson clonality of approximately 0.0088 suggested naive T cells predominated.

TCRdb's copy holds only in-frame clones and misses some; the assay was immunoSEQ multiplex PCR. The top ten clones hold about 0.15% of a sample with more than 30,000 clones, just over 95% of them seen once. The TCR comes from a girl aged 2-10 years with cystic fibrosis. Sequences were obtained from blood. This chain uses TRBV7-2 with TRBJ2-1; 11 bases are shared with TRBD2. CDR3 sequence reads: CASSLMLAGGNEQFF. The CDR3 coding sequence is TGTGCCAGCAGCTTAATGCTAGCGGGAGGCAATGAGCAGTTCTTC. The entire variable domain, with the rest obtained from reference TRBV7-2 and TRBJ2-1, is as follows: GAGVSQSPSNKVTEKGKDVELRCDPISGHTALYWYRQSLGQGLEFLIYFQGNSAPDKSGLPSDRFSAERTGGSVSTLTIQRTQQEDSAVYLCASSLMLAGGNEQFFGPGTRLTVL.